The 2 T cell receptor beta chains below come from one sample, sequenced in a study of human T cells and chemical hapten exposure. Noted time point: patch test 1, 2 weeks after DPC sensitization. The treatment: therapeutic diphenylcyclopropenone sensitization with weekly scalp DPC. Each CDR3 protein is one row after TCRdb ran MiXCR on the RACE reads. The table includes tens of thousands of distinct CDR3 sequences, over 9.5% detected once. This specimen consisted of whole blood, obtained in connection with sensitization to the hapten diphenylcyclopropenone (DPC). These receptors were taken from a man aged 40-50 years with alopecia areata. Some clones in this sample may be carry-over from other donors' samples.

This clonotype showed up just a few times. V and J are TRBV3-1 and TRBJ1-3, with D hard to call. The germline V gene encodes CDR1 LGHDT and CDR2 YNNKEL (reference sequence). Trimming took off 4 bases at V and 0 bases at J, with 10 bases between the two ends. This CDR3 is built from 15 residues. DNA for the CDR3: TGTGCCAGCAGCCCCGGGCACCGCTCTGGAAACACCATATATTTT. It encodes CASSPGHRSGNTIYF.

This clonotype was observed a few times. The chain uses TRBV6-2 or TRBV6-3 and TRBJ1-6, with D unresolved. With 2 bases removed from V and 10 bases from J, the gap between germline ends came to 12 bases. The CDR3 sequence is 14 residues long. Germline loops: CDR1 MNHEY, CDR2 SVGEGT. The DNA for the CDR3 is TGTGCCAGCAGTTACGGTGGCATCAGCTCACCCCTCCACTTT. Protein product: CASSYGGISSPLHF.